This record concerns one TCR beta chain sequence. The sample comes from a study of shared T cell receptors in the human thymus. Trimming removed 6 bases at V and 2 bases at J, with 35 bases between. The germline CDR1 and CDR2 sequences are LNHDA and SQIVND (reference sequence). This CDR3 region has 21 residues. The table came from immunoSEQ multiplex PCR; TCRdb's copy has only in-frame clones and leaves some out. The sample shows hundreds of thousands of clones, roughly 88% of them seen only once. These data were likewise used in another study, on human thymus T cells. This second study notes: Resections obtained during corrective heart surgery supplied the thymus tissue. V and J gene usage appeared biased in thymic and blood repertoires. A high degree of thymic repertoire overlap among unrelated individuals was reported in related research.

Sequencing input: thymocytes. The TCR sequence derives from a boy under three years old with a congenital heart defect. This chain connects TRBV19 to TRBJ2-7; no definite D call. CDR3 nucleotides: TGTGCCAGTAGGGTAACTACCGGCCTACGAGCAGTATGGCTACCGGCCTACGAGCAGTACTTC. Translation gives CASRVTTGLRAVWLPAYEQYF.